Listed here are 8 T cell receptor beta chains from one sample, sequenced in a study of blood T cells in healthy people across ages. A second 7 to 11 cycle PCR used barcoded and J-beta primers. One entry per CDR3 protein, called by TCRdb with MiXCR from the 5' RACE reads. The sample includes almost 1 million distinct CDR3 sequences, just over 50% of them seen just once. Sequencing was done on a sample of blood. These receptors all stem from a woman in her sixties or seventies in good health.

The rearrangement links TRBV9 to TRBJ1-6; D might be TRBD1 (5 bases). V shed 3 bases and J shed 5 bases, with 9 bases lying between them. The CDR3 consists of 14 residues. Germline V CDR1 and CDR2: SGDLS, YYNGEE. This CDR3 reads CASSETVNNSPLHF. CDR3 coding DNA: TGTGCCAGCAGCGAGACAGTGAATAATTCACCCCTCCACTTT.

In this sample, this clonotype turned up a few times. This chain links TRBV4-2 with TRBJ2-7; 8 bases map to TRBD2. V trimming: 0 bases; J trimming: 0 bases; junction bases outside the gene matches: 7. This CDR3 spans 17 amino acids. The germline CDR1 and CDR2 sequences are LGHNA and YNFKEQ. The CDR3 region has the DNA TGTGCCAGCAGCCAAGATCCCCCGGGACTAGACTCCTACGAGCAGTACTTC. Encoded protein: CASSQDPPGLDSYEQYF.

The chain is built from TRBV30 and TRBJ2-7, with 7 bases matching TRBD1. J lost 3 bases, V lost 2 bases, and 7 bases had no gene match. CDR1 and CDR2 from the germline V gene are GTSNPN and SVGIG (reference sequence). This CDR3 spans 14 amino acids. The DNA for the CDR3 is TGTGCCTGGAGTATAAGGGGACAGTTCTACGAGCAGTACTTC. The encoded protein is CAWSIRGQFYEQYF.

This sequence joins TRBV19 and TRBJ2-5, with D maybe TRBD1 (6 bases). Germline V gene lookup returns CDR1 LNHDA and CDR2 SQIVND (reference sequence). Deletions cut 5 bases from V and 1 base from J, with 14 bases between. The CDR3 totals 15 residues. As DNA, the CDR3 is TGTGCCAGTAGTGCGCACAGGGATGGCCAAGAGACCCAGTACTTC. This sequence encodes CASSAHRDGQETQYF.

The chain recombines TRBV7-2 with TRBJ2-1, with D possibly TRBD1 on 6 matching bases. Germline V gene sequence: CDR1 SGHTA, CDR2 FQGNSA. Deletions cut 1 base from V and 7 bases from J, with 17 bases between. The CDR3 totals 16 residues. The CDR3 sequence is CASSLDPQGSWNEQFF. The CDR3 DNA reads TGTGCCAGCAGCTTAGACCCACAGGGATCTTGGAATGAGCAGTTCTTC. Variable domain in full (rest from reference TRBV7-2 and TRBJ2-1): GAGVSQSPSNKVTEKGKDVELRCDPISGHTALYWYRQSLGQGLEFLIYFQGNSAPDKSGLPSDRFSAERTGGSVSTLTIQRTQQEDSAVYLCASSLDPQGSWNEQFFGPGTRLTVL.

CDR3 nucleotides: TGTGCCACCAGCAGGTGGGAAGGATCGCCTAAGAGCTCCTACAATGAGCAGTTCTTC. Translated, it gives CATSRWEGSPKSSYNEQFF. The gene calls are TRBV15 and TRBJ2-1; D gene unclear. This CDR3 comprises 19 residues. Germline V gene lookup returns CDR1 LNHNV and CDR2 YYDKDF (reference sequence). Between the trimmed V and J ends, which lost 3 bases and 0 bases, there was a span of 21 bases.

As DNA, the CDR3 is TGTGCCAGCAGCCAATCCCGGGGGTCCGAGCAGTACTTC. Residues: CASSQSRGSEQYF. The V call is TRBV3-1, the J call TRBJ2-7; D may be TRBD2 (6 bases). The V end lost 2 bases, the J end lost 6 bases, and 11 bases lay between the germline ends. The CDR3 consists of 13 residues. Germline V gene sequence: CDR1 LGHDT, CDR2 YNNKEL (reference sequence).

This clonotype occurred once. CDR3 in amino acids: CASSFRRDSTYEQYF. The CDR3 coding sequence is TGTGCCAGCAGCTTCCGCCGGGACTCAACCTACGAGCAGTACTTC. The J gene is TRBJ2-5, the V gene TRBV11-2, with D perhaps TRBD2 (6 bases). The J call may be faulty, since TRBJ2-7 better matches the DNA end. The CDR3 is 15 amino acids. Germline loops: CDR1 SGHAT, CDR2 FQNNGV.